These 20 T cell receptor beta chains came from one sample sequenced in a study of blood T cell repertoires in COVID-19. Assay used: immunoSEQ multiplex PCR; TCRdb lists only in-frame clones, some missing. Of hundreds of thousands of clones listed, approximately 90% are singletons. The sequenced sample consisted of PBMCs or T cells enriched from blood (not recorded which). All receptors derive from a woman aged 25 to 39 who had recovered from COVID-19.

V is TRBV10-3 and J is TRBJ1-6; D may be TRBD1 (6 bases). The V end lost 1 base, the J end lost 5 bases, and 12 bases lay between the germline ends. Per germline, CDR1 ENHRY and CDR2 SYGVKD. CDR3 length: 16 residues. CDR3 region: CAISEFGQFDNSPLHF. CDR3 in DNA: TGTGCCATCAGTGAGTTTGGACAGTTTGATAATTCACCCCTCCACTTT.

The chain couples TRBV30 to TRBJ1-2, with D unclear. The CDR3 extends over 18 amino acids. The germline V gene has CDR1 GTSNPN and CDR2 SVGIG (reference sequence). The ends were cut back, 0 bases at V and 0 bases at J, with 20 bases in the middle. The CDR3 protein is CAWSVSPGRATANYGYTF. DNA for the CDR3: TGTGCCTGGAGTGTAAGCCCCGGGAGAGCCACGGCTAACTATGGCTACACCTTC.

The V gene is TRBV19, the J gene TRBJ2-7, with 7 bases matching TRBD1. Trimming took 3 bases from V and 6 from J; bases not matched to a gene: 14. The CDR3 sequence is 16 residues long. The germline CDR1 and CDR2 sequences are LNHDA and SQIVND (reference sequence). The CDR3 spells CASSIGTAHPGSEQYF. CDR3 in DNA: TGTGCCAGTAGTATCGGGACAGCACATCCTGGGAGCGAGCAGTACTTC.

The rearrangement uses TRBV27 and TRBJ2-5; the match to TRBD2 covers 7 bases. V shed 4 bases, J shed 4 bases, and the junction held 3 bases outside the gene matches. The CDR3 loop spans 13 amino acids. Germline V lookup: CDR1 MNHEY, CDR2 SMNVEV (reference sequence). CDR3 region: CASSWGGRETQYF. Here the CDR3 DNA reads TGTGCCAGCAGTTGGGGCGGGAGAGAGACCCAGTACTTC.

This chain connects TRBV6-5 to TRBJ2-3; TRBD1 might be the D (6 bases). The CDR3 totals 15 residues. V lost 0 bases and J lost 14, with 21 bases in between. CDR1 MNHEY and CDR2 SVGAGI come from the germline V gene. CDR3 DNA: TGTGCCAGCAGTTACTCGAATCGTATGGGGGCTCAGTGGTATTTT. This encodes CASSYSNRMGAQWYF.

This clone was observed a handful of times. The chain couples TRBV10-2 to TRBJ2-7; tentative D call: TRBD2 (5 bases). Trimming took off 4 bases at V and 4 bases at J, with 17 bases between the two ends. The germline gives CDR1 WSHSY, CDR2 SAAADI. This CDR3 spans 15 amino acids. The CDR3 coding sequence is TGCGCCAGCAGTGGAGGGCGCGGAGCCACTTACGAGCAGTACTTC. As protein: CASSGGRGATYEQYF.

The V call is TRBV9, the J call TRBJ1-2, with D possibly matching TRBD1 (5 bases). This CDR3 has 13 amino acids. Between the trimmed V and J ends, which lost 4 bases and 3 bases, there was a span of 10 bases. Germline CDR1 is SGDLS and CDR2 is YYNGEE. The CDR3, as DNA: TGTGCCAGCAGCTATGGCAGGGACTATGGCTACACCTTC. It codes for CASSYGRDYGYTF.

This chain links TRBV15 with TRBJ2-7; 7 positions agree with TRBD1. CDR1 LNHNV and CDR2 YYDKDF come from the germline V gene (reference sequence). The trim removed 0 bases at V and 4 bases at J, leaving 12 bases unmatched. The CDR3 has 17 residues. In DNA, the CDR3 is TGTGCCACCAGCAGAGATTACCCGGGACAGTCTTCATACGAGCAGTACTTC. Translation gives CATSRDYPGQSSYEQYF.

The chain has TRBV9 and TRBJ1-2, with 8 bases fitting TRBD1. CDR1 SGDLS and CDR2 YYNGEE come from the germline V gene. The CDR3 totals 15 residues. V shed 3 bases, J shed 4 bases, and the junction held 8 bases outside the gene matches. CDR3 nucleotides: TGTGCCAGCAGCGCAGAAGGACAGGGAGTCTATGGCTACACCTTC. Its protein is CASSAEGQGVYGYTF.

This CDR3 is CATSDVKEGADEQYF. CDR3 nucleotides: TGTGCCACCAGTGATGTTAAGGAGGGAGCGGACGAGCAGTACTTC. The chain links TRBV24-1 to TRBJ2-7; D might be TRBD2 (6 bases). The CDR3 spans 15 residues. V dropped 3 bases and J dropped 5 bases, with 16 bases sitting between them. The germline gives CDR1 KGHDR, CDR2 SFDVKD.

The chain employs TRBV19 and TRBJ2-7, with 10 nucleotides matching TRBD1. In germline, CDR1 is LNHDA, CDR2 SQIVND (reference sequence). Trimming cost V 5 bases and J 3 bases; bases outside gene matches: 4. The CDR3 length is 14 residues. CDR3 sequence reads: CASSLGDRGYEQYF. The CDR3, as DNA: TGTGCCAGTAGTTTGGGGGACAGGGGCTACGAGCAGTACTTC.

CDR3 loop: CASSPTGENEQYF. The CDR3, as DNA: TGTGCCAGCAGTCCGACAGGGGAAAACGAGCAGTACTTC. V gene TRBV6-2 or TRBV6-3 combines with J gene TRBJ2-7, with TRBD1 identical over 8 bases. Germline trimming cut 5 bases from V and 5 bases from J; bases unmatched to any gene: 5. There are 13 residues in the CDR3. Germline lookup yields CDR1 MNHEY and CDR2 SVGEGT.

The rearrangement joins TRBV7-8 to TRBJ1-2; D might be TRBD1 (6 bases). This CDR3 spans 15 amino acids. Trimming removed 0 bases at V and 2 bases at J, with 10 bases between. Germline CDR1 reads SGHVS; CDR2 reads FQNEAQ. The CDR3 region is CASSLAPGANYGYTF. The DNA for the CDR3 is TGTGCCAGCAGCTTAGCTCCAGGGGCGAACTATGGCTACACCTTC.

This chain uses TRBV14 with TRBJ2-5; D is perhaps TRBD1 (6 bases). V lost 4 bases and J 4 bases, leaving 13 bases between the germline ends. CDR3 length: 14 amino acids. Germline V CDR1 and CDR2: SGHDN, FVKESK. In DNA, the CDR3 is TGTGCCAGCAGCCCCCAGGGGCCAGGAGAGACCCAGTACTTC. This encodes CASSPQGPGETQYF. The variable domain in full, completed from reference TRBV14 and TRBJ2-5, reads EAGVTQFPSHSVIEKGQTVTLRCDPISGHDNLYWYRRVMGKEIKFLLHFVKESKQDESGMPNNRFLAERTGGTYSTLKVQPAELEDSGVYFCASSPQGPGETQYFGPGTRLLVL.

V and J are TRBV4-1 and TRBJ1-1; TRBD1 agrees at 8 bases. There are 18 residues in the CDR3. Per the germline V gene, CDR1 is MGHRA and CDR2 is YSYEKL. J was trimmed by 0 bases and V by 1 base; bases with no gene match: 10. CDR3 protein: CASSQGARGRLLNTEAFF. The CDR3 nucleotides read TGCGCCAGCAGCCAAGGAGCCAGGGGGCGCTTGCTGAACACTGAAGCTTTCTTT.

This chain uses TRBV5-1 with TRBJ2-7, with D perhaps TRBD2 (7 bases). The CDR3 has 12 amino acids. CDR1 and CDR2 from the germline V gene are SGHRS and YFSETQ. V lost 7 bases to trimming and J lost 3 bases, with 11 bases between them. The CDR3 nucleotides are TGCGCCAGCTCGGGGGGCGTCTACGAGCAGTACTTC. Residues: CASSGGVYEQYF.

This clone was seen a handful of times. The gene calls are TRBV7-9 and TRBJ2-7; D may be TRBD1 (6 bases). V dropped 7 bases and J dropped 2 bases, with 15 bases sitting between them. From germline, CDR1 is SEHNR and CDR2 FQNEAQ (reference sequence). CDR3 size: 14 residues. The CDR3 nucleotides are TGTGCCAGCACCATTCCGTGGGACACCTACGAGCAGTACTTC. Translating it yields CASTIPWDTYEQYF.

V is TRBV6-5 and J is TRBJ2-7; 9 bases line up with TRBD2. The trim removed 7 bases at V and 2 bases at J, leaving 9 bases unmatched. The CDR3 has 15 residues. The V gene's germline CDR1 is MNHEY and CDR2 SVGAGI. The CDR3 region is CASTPSGKLTYEQYF. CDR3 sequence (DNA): TGTGCCAGCACCCCTAGCGGGAAATTAACCTACGAGCAGTACTTC.

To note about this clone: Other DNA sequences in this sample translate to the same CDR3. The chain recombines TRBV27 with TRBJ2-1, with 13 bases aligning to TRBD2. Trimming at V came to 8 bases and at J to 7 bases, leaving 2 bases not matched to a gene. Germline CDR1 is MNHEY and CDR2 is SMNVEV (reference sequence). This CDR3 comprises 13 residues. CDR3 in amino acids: CASRTSGSNEQFF. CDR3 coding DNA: TGTGCCAGCCGGACTAGCGGGAGTAATGAGCAGTTCTTC.

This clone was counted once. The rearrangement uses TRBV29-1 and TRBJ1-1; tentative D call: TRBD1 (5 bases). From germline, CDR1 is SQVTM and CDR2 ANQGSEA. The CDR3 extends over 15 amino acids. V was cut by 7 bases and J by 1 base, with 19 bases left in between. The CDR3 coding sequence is TGCAGCGCCGTGGGGCAGGGATGGTCGAACACTGAAGCTTTCTTT. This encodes CSAVGQGWSNTEAFF.